This TCR beta chain was identified during a study of T cell repertoires and HLA-DP antigens. Measured with immunoSEQ multiplex PCR; TCRdb has only the in-frame clones, and not every one. The sample comprises about 89,000 clones, about 89% of which are singletons, and roughly 1.5% rests with the top ten. Looked up from germline, CDR1 is MNHNS and CDR2 is SASEGT. This CDR3 has 13 amino acids. V was pared by 8 bases and J by 5 bases, with 3 bases of the junction left unmatched. Of note for this clone: No antigen is known for it.

The sequenced material came from CD4+ T cells from PBMCs. The sequence derives from a man in his forties or fifties in good health and CMV-seronegative. The chain links TRBV6-1 to TRBJ2-7, with TRBD2 identical over 13 bases. Here the CDR3 reads CASRGTSGNEQYF. CDR3 bases: TGTGCCAGCCGAGGGACTAGCGGGAACGAGCAGTACTTC.